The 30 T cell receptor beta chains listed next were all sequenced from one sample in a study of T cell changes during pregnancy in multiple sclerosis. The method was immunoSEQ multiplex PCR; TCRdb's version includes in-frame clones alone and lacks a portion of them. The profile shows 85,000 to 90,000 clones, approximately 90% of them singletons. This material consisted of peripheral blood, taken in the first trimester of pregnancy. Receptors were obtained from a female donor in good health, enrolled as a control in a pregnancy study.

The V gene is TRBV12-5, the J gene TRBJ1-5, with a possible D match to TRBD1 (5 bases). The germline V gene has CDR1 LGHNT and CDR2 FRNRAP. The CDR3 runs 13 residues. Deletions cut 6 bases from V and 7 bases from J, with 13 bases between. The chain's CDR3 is CASGLGQVQPQHF. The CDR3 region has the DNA TGTGCTAGTGGACTCGGACAAGTACAGCCCCAGCATTTT. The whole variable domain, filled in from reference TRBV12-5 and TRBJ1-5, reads DARVTQTPRHKVTEMGQEVTMRCQPILGHNTVFWYRQTMMQGLELLAYFRNRAPLDDSGMPKDRFSAEMPDATLATLKIQPSEPRDSAVYFCASGLGQVQPQHFGDGTRLSIL.

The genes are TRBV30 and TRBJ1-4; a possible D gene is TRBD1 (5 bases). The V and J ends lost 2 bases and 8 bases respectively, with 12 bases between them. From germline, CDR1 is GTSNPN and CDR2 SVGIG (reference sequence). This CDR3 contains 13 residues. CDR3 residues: CAWSIGDLEKLFF. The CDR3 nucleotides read TGTGCCTGGAGTATAGGGGATCTCGAAAAACTGTTTTTT. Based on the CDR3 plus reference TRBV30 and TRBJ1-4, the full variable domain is SQTIHQWPATLVQPVGSPLSLECTVEGTSNPNLYWYRQAAGRGLQLLFYSVGIGQISSEVPQNLSASRPQDRQFILSSKKLLLSDSGFYLCAWSIGDLEKLFFGSGTQLSVL.

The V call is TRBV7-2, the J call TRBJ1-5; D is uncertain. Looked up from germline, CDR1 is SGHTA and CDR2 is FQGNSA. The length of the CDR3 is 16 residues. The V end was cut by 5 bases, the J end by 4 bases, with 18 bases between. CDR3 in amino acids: CASSPQAGIENQPQHF. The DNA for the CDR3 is TGTGCCAGCAGCCCTCAAGCGGGAATTGAAAATCAGCCCCAGCATTTT. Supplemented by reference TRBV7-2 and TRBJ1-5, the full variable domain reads GAGVSQSPSNKVTEKGKDVELRCDPISGHTALYWYRQSLGQGLEFLIYFQGNSAPDKSGLPSDRFSAERTGGSVSTLTIQRTQQEDSAVYLCASSPQAGIENQPQHFGDGTRLSIL.

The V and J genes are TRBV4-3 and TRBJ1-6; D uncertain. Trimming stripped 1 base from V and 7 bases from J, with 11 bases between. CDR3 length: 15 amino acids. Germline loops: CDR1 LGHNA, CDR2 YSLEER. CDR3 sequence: CASSQVGASNSPLHF. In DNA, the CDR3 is TGCGCCAGCAGCCAAGTGGGAGCCTCGAATTCACCCCTCCACTTT.

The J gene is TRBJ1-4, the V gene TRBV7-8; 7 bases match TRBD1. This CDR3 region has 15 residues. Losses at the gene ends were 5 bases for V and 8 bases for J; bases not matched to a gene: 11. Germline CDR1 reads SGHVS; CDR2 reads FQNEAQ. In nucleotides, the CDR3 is TGTGCCAGCAGCCTCGGGACAGCCCTAGACGAAAAACTGTTTTTT. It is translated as CASSLGTALDEKLFF.

This chain's CDR3 is CASSLDRLNTEAFF. The CDR3, as DNA: TGTGCCAGCAGCTTAGACAGGTTGAACACTGAAGCTTTCTTT. V gene TRBV7-9 combines with J gene TRBJ1-1; tentative D call: TRBD1 (5 bases). V was clipped by 1 base and J by 0 bases, with 6 bases between them. In germline, CDR1 is SEHNR, CDR2 FQNEAQ (reference sequence). This CDR3 is built from 14 residues.

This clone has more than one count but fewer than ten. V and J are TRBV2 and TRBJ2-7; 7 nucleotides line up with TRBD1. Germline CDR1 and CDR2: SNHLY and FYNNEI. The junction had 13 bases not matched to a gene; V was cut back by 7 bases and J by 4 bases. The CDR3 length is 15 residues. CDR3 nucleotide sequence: TGTGCCAGCAATTGGGACAGCGCCGGAAGGTACGAGCAGTACTTC. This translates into CASNWDSAGRYEQYF.

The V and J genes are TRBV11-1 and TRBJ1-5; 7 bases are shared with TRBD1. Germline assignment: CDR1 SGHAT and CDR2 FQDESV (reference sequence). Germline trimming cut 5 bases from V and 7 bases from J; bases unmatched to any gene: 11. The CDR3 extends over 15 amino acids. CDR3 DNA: TGTGCCAGCAGCCCTGGGACAGCCGGCCGACAGCCCCAGCATTTT. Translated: CASSPGTAGRQPQHF.

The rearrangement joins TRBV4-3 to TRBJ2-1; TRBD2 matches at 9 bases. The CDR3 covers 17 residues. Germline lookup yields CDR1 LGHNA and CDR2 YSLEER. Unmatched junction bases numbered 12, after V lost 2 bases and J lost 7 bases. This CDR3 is CASSQWAGGSLMNEQFF. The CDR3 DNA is TGCGCCAGCAGCCAATGGGCGGGGGGGTCCCTTATGAATGAGCAGTTCTTC.

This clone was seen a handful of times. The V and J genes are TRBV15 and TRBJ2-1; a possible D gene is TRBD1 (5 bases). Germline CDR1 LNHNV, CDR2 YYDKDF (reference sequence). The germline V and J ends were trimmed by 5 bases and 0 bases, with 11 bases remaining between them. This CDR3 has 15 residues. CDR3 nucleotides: TGTGCCACCAGCGCCCATGGGGCCTCCTACAATGAGCAGTTCTTC. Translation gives CATSAHGASYNEQFF.

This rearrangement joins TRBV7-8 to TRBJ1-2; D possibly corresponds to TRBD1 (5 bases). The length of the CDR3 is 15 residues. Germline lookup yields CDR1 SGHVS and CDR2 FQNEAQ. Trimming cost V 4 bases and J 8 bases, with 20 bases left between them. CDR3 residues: CASSSGRPQGRGYTF. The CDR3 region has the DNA TGTGCCAGCAGCTCCGGGAGACCTCAGGGTCGAGGCTACACCTTC.

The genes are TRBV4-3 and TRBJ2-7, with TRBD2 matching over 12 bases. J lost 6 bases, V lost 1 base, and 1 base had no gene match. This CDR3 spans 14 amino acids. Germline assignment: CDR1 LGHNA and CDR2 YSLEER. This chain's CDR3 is CASSQGTSGAEQYF. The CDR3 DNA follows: TGCGCCAGCAGCCAAGGGACTAGCGGGGCCGAGCAGTACTTC.

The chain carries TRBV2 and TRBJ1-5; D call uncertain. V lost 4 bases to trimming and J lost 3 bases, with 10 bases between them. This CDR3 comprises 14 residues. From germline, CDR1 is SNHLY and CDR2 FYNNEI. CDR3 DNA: TGTGCCAGCAGTGTGGCGGTTTTCAATCAGCCCCAGCATTTT. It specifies CASSVAVFNQPQHF.

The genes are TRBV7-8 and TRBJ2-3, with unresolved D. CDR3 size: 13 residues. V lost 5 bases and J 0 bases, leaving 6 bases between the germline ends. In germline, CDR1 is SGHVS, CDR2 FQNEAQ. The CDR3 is CASSITSTDTQYF. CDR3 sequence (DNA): TGTGCCAGCAGCATCACAAGCACAGATACGCAGTATTTT.

The DNA for the CDR3 is TGTGCCAGCAGATCAGACAGCTACGAGCAGTACTTC. This sequence encodes CASRSDSYEQYF. The chain joins TRBV6-6 to TRBJ2-7, with D possibly being TRBD1 (5 bases). The CDR3 has 12 residues. V lost 6 bases, J lost 3 bases, and 9 bases lay in between. Germline values: CDR1 MNHNY, CDR2 SVGAGI (reference sequence).

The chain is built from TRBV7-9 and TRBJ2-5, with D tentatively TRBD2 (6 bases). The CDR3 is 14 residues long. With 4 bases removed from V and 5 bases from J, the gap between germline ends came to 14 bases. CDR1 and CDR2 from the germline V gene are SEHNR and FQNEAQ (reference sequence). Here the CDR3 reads CASSYGTVSETQYF. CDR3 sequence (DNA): TGTGCCAGCAGCTATGGGACTGTGAGTGAGACCCAGTACTTC.

CDR3 nucleotide sequence: TGTGCCAGTAGTTCCGGGACAGATCAGCCCCAGCATTTT. Translated, it gives CASSSGTDQPQHF. The rearrangement joins TRBV19 to TRBJ1-5; 7 nucleotides agree with TRBD1. The CDR3 sequence is 13 residues long. Trimming removed 5 bases from V and 5 bases from J; junction bases left unmatched: 3. Germline V gene data show CDR1 as LNHDA and CDR2 as SQIVND (reference sequence).

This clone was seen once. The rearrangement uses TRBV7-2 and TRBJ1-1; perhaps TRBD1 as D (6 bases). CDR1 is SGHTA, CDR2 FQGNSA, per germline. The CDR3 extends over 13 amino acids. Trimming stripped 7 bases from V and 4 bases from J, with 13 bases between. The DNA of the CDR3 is TGTGCCAGCACCTCCCCAGGGGTCACTGAAGCTTTCTTT. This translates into CASTSPGVTEAFF.

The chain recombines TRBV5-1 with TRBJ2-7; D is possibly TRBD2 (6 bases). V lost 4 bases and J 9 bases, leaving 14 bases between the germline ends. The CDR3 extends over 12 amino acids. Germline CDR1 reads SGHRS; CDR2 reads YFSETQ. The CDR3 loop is CASSPGGAGQYF. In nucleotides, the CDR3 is TGCGCCAGCAGCCCCGGGGGAGCTGGGCAGTACTTC.

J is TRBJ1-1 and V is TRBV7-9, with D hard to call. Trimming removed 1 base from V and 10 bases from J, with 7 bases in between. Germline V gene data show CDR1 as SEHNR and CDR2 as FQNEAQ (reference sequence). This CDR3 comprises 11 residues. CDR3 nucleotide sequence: TGTGCCAGCAGCTTAGAGGCAGGAGCTTTCTTT. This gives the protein CASSLEAGAFF.

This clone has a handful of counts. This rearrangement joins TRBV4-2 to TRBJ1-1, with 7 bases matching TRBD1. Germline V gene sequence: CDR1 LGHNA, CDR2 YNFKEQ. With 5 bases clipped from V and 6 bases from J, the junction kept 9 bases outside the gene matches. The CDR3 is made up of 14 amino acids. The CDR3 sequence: CASSSDRFFSEAFF. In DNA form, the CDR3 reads TGTGCCAGCAGCTCGGACAGGTTCTTTTCTGAAGCTTTCTTT.

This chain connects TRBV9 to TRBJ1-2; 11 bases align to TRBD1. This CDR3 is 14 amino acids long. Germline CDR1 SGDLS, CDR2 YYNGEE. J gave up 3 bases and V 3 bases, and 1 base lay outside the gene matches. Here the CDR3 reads CASSGTGGDYGYTF. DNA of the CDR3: TGTGCCAGCAGCGGGACAGGGGGCGACTATGGCTACACCTTC.

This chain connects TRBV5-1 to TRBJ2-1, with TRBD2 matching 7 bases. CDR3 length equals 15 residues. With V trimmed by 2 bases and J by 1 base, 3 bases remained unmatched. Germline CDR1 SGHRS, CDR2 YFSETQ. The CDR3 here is CASSLGAGSYNEQFF. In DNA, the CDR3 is TGCGCCAGCAGCTTAGGAGCGGGGTCCTACAATGAGCAGTTCTTC.

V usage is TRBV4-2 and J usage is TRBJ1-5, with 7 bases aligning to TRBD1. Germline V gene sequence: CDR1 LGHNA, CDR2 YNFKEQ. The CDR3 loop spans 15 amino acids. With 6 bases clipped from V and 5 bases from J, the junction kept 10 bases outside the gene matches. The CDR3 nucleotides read TGTGCCAGCAGTTGGACAGGCACGGTAGATCAGCCCCAGCATTTT. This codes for CASSWTGTVDQPQHF.

The CDR3 sequence is CASSPGDETQYF. CDR3 DNA: TGTGCCAGCAGCCCCGGGGATGAGACCCAGTACTTC. V usage is TRBV7-9 and J usage is TRBJ2-5; the D gene is possibly TRBD2 (5 bases). Between the trimmed V and J ends, which lost 5 bases and 5 bases, there was a span of 9 bases. CDR1 is SEHNR, CDR2 FQNEAQ, per germline (reference sequence). This CDR3 contains 12 residues.

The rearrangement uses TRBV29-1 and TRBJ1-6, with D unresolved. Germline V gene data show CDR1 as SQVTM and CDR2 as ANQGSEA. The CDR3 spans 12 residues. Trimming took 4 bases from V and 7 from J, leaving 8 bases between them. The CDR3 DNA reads TGCAGCGTTGGAGGGCTCAATTCACCCCTCCACTTT. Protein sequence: CSVGGLNSPLHF. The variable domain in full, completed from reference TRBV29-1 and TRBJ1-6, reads SAVISQKPSRDICQRGTSLTIQCQVDSQVTMMFWYRQQPGQSLTLIATANQGSEATYESGFVIDKFPISRPNLTFSTLTVSNMSPEDSSIYLCSVGGLNSPLHFGNGTRLTVT.

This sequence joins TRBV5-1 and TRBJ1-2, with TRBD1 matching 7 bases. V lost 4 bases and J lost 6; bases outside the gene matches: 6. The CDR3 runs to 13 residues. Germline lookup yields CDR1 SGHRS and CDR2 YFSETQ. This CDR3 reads CASSGSTGNGYTF. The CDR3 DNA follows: TGCGCCAGCAGCGGGTCGACAGGGAATGGCTACACCTTC.

For the CDR3, the DNA is TGTGCCAGCAGCTTAGGGGGAGACAGGGACGAGCAGTACTTC. Amino acid sequence: CASSLGGDRDEQYF. The rearrangement links TRBV7-8 to TRBJ2-7, with 7 bases aligning to TRBD1. Germline V CDR1 and CDR2: SGHVS, FQNEAQ. Germline trimming cut 1 base from V and 5 bases from J; bases unmatched to any gene: 5. CDR3 length: 14 amino acids.

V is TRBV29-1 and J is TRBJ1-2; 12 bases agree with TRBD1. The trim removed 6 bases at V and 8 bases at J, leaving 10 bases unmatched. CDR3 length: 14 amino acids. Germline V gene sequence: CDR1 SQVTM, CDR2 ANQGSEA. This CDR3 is CSVSGQGAVYGYTF. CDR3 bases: TGCAGCGTGTCGGGACAGGGGGCTGTTTACGGCTACACCTTC.

The chain's CDR3 is CAISGGTSGSYEQYF. For the CDR3, the DNA is TGTGCCATCAGTGGCGGGACTAGCGGTTCCTACGAGCAGTACTTC. V gene TRBV10-3 combines with J gene TRBJ2-7; 11 bases map to TRBD2. This CDR3 region has 15 residues. Germline V CDR1 and CDR2: ENHRY, SYGVKD. V gave up 4 bases and J gave up 1 base; unmatched junction bases: 3.